One and the same sample provided the 9 T cell receptor beta chains below, sequenced in a study of siplizumab effects on memory and regulatory T cells. Sequencing was performed with immunoSEQ multiplex PCR; in TCRdb, only in-frame clones are kept and a portion is missing. The sample consists of about 100,000 clones, 94% of them appearing once. The sample was Tregs sorted from blood. These receptors were collected from a human donor in good health.

The chain has TRBV7-3 and TRBJ2-1; no reliable D call. V lost 3 bases and J lost 0, with 9 bases in between. From germline, CDR1 is SGHTA and CDR2 FQGTGA. This CDR3 is 15 amino acids long. The DNA for the CDR3 is TGTGCCAGCAGCTTCTCGGCTAGCTCCTACAATGAGCAGTTCTTC. Amino acid sequence: CASSFSASSYNEQFF.

The chain employs TRBV12-5 and TRBJ2-3, with D possibly matching TRBD1 (6 bases). CDR3 length: 17 residues. The germline CDR1 and CDR2 sequences are LGHNT and FRNRAP. The germline V and J ends were trimmed by 0 bases and 1 base, with 14 bases remaining between them. CDR3 residues: CASGLVRAGARTDTQYF. The CDR3 nucleotides are TGTGCTAGTGGTTTGGTACGGGCAGGGGCCCGCACAGATACGCAGTATTTT.

V is TRBV4-2 and J is TRBJ2-6; the D call may be TRBD1 or TRBD2 (5 bases each). This CDR3 has 16 residues. The V end lost 1 base, the J end lost 0 bases, and 7 bases lay between the germline ends. Germline V gene sequence: CDR1 LGHNA, CDR2 YNFKEQ. As DNA, the CDR3 is TGTGCCAGCAGCCAAGCGGGACCCTCTGGGGCCAACGTCCTGACTTTC. This gives the protein CASSQAGPSGANVLTF.

This clone has only one observation. The chain is built from TRBV6-5 and TRBJ2-7, with D possibly matching TRBD1 (5 bases). Germline V gives CDR1 MNHEY, CDR2 SVGAGI. Trimming stripped 2 bases from V and 6 bases from J, with 5 bases between. CDR3 length equals 11 residues. The CDR3 sequence: CASSYRGEQYF. For the CDR3, the DNA is TGTGCCAGCAGTTACAGGGGCGAGCAGTACTTC.

This chain joins TRBV19 and TRBJ2-1; 7 bases fit TRBD1. The CDR3 contains 15 residues. From germline, CDR1 is LNHDA and CDR2 SQIVND (reference sequence). Trimming took 5 bases from V and 0 from J; bases not matched to a gene: 4. The DNA for the CDR3 is TGTGCCAGTAGTCTGGACAGGAGCTCCTACAATGAGCAGTTCTTC. Its protein is CASSLDRSSYNEQFF.

J is TRBJ1-2 and V is TRBV7-2; 7 bases fit TRBD1. Trimming took 3 bases from V and 6 from J; bases not matched to a gene: 4. CDR3 size: 13 residues. Looked up from germline, CDR1 is SGHTA and CDR2 is FQGNSA. In DNA form, the CDR3 reads TGTGCCAGCAGCTTGACAGGGAGGGATGGCTACACCTTC. This encodes CASSLTGRDGYTF.

The genes are TRBV27 and TRBJ2-7; no reliable D call. The CDR3 has 16 residues. Germline lookup yields CDR1 MNHEY and CDR2 SMNVEV (reference sequence). Trimming shortened V by 5 bases and J by 0 bases, and 17 bases separated the two germline ends. Here the CDR3 DNA reads TGTGCCAGCAGTACCAGGAGCCAAGCGCACTCCTACGAGCAGTACTTC. This sequence encodes CASSTRSQAHSYEQYF.

The J gene is TRBJ2-1, the V gene TRBV5-1, with D perhaps TRBD2 (7 bases). This CDR3 is 12 amino acids long. The germline gives CDR1 SGHRS, CDR2 YFSETQ. Trimming took 6 bases from V and 7 from J, leaving 11 bases between them. In DNA, the CDR3 is TGCGCCAGCATGGAGGGGGGGAATGAGCAGTTCTTC. Translated, it gives CASMEGGNEQFF.

CDR3 sequence reads: CASSYSMGVGSYEQYF. CDR3 bases: TGTGCCAGCAGTTACTCGATGGGAGTCGGTTCCTACGAGCAGTACTTC. The chain couples TRBV6-5 to TRBJ2-7, with TRBD2 as a possible D gene (5 bases). V lost 0 bases and J lost 1, with 13 bases in between. This CDR3 is 16 amino acids long. From germline, CDR1 is MNHEY and CDR2 SVGAGI.